A selection of T cell receptor beta chains follows, all from one sample in a study of T cell responses to AZD1222 COVID-19 vaccine. Clones were sequenced by immunoSEQ multiplex PCR, and TCRdb holds only the in-frame ones, with some missing. The repertoire holds about 180,000 clones, with about 91% as singletons. Source: peripheral blood, taken on day 0 of AZD1222 vaccination. The receptors shown here come from an adult in good health. The CDR3 runs from the conserved cysteine through the conserved F or W. The order of the fields is D gene, clone size, J gene, V gene, CDR3 DNA, CDR3 protein. A D gene is named only where the DNA matches it firmly. Where a row states a size, it is once, few, many or the class of an expanded clone; other rows omit it.

d_call: TRBD1; clone_size: -; j_call: TRBJ1-2; v_call: TRBV12-3/TRBV12-4; cdr3_nt: TGTGCCAGCAGTCTTGACAGGGACTATGGCTACACCTTC; cdr3_aa: CASSLDRDYGYTF
d_call: TRBD1; clone_size: -; j_call: TRBJ2-5; v_call: TRBV6-5; cdr3_nt: TGTGCCAGCAGAAATCAGGGGGATCAGGGGACCCAGTACTTC; cdr3_aa: CASRNQGDQGTQYF
d_call: -; clone_size: -; j_call: TRBJ1-6; v_call: TRBV7-2; cdr3_nt: TGTGCCAGCAGCCCCACTCCTAATTCACCCCTCCACTTT; cdr3_aa: CASSPTPNSPLHF
d_call: -; clone_size: -; j_call: TRBJ2-7; v_call: TRBV6-5; cdr3_nt: TGTGCCACCCGGAAAATGGGATCCTCAACCTACGAGCAGTACTTC; cdr3_aa: CATRKMGSSTYEQYF
d_call: TRBD1; clone_size: -; j_call: TRBJ1-6; v_call: TRBV5-1; cdr3_nt: TGCGCCAGCAGTAACCGGGACAGGGGGTCTTCACCCCTCCACTTT; cdr3_aa: CASSNRDRGSSPLHF
d_call: -; clone_size: -; j_call: TRBJ2-1; v_call: TRBV9; cdr3_nt: TGTGCCAGCAGCGGGTCTGGCGTCTCCTACAATGAGCAGTTCTTC; cdr3_aa: CASSGSGVSYNEQFF
d_call: -; clone_size: once; j_call: TRBJ2-2; v_call: TRBV7-2; cdr3_nt: TGTGCCAGCAGCTTATTTCCTCGGTTCACCGGGGAGCTGTTTTTT; cdr3_aa: CASSLFPRFTGELFF
d_call: -; clone_size: -; j_call: TRBJ1-2; v_call: TRBV2; cdr3_nt: TGTGCCAGCAGTGGTGACAGAATCTATGGCTACACCTTC; cdr3_aa: CASSGDRIYGYTF
d_call: -; clone_size: -; j_call: TRBJ1-1; v_call: TRBV7-2; cdr3_nt: TGTGCCAGCAGCATGAACCCCTGGGGTACTGAAGCTTTCTTT; cdr3_aa: CASSMNPWGTEAFF
d_call: -; clone_size: -; j_call: TRBJ1-1; v_call: TRBV3-1/TRBV3-2; cdr3_nt: TGTGCCAGCAGCCAAAACAGGGTTTCTGAAGCTTTCTTT; cdr3_aa: CASSQNRVSEAFF
d_call: TRBD2; clone_size: -; j_call: TRBJ2-7; v_call: TRBV7-8; cdr3_nt: TGTGCCAGCAGCTTAGCAGGGACTACCTACGAGCAGTACTTC; cdr3_aa: CASSLAGTTYEQYF
d_call: TRBD2; clone_size: -; j_call: TRBJ2-1; v_call: TRBV11-2; cdr3_nt: TGTGCCAGCAGCTTCAGCGGGGGGTACGCCAATGAGCAGTTCTTC; cdr3_aa: CASSFSGGYANEQFF
d_call: -; clone_size: -; j_call: TRBJ2-7; v_call: TRBV11-2; cdr3_nt: TGTGCCAGCAGCTTAATGGGGGGCGAGCAGTACTTC; cdr3_aa: CASSLMGGEQYF
d_call: -; clone_size: -; j_call: TRBJ2-7; v_call: TRBV7-2; cdr3_nt: TGTGCCAGCAGCTTAGGGAAGGGGACCTCCTACGAGCAGTACTTC; cdr3_aa: CASSLGKGTSYEQYF
d_call: -; clone_size: -; j_call: TRBJ1-3; v_call: TRBV6-5; cdr3_nt: TGTGCCAGCAGGCGGACTATGGCCGGAAACACCATATATTTT; cdr3_aa: CASRRTMAGNTIYF
d_call: -; clone_size: -; j_call: TRBJ2-1; v_call: TRBV6-2/TRBV6-3; cdr3_nt: TGTGCCAGCAGTTACTCTGACAGCTACAATGAGCAGTTCTTC; cdr3_aa: CASSYSDSYNEQFF
d_call: -; clone_size: -; j_call: TRBJ1-2; v_call: TRBV6-5; cdr3_nt: TGTGCCAGCATTGCGACAGCGAACTTCTATGGCTACACCTTC; cdr3_aa: CASIATANFYGYTF
d_call: -; clone_size: -; j_call: TRBJ2-6; v_call: TRBV7-2; cdr3_nt: TGTGCCAGCAGCTGGGGGGGCGCAACCTCTGGGGCCAACGTCCTGACTTTC; cdr3_aa: CASSWGGATSGANVLTF
d_call: -; clone_size: -; j_call: TRBJ2-1; v_call: TRBV2; cdr3_nt: TGTGCCAGCAGTGAACACGATGGCTCCTACAATGAGCAGTTCTTC; cdr3_aa: CASSEHDGSYNEQFF
d_call: -; clone_size: -; j_call: TRBJ1-6; v_call: TRBV7-9; cdr3_nt: TGTGCCAGCAGCCTAGGTGAAAGGTTGCCGAATTCACCCCTCCACTTT; cdr3_aa: CASSLGERLPNSPLHF
d_call: TRBD1; clone_size: -; j_call: TRBJ1-2; v_call: TRBV6-4; cdr3_nt: TGTGCCAGCAGTGAGGGGGACAGGGGCTATGGCTACACCTTC; cdr3_aa: CASSEGDRGYGYTF
d_call: TRBD1; clone_size: -; j_call: TRBJ2-2; v_call: TRBV7-3; cdr3_nt: TGTGCCAGCAGCCCCGACAGGGCCGGGTTCGGGGAGCTGTTTTTT; cdr3_aa: CASSPDRAGFGELFF
d_call: TRBD1; clone_size: -; j_call: TRBJ2-7; v_call: TRBV6-5; cdr3_nt: TGTGCCACCCTTCAGGGGGCGCTTAACGAGCAGTACTTC; cdr3_aa: CATLQGALNEQYF
d_call: -; clone_size: -; j_call: TRBJ1-1; v_call: TRBV6-1; cdr3_nt: TGTGCCAGCAGTGAAGCAGGGGCGTTAGTCACTGAAGCTTTCTTT; cdr3_aa: CASSEAGALVTEAFF
d_call: -; clone_size: -; j_call: TRBJ2-7; v_call: TRBV27; cdr3_nt: TGTGCCAGCAGTTTAAACAGGTACTCCTACGAGCAGTACTTC; cdr3_aa: CASSLNRYSYEQYF
d_call: -; clone_size: once; j_call: TRBJ1-4; v_call: TRBV5-4; cdr3_nt: TGTGCCAGCAGCCTGGGGCAGGGGAGTGAAAAACTGTTTTTT; cdr3_aa: CASSLGQGSEKLFF
d_call: TRBD1; clone_size: -; j_call: TRBJ2-7; v_call: TRBV11-2; cdr3_nt: TGTGCCAGCAGCTCATCGGACAGGGGAGGCGAGCAGTACTTC; cdr3_aa: CASSSSDRGGEQYF
d_call: -; clone_size: -; j_call: TRBJ1-2; v_call: TRBV5-6; cdr3_nt: TGTGCCAGCAGCTTGGCCAATCCGGGGCATTACTATGGCTACACCTTC; cdr3_aa: CASSLANPGHYYGYTF
d_call: -; clone_size: -; j_call: TRBJ2-5; v_call: TRBV30; cdr3_nt: TGTGCCTGGAGTCAATCCAGCGGGGAGACCCAGTACTTC; cdr3_aa: CAWSQSSGETQYF
d_call: TRBD1; clone_size: -; j_call: TRBJ2-7; v_call: TRBV19; cdr3_nt: TGTGCCAGTAGTCCAGGACAGGGGGTTTACGAGCAGTACTTC; cdr3_aa: CASSPGQGVYEQYF
d_call: -; clone_size: -; j_call: TRBJ2-5; v_call: TRBV5-1; cdr3_nt: TGCGCCAGCAGCTCGGGGACGCTCCAAGAGACCCAGTACTTC; cdr3_aa: CASSSGTLQETQYF
d_call: -; clone_size: -; j_call: TRBJ1-2; v_call: TRBV9; cdr3_nt: TGTGCCAGCAGCCCCCGGACAGTCCCTTTAAAGGGCTACACCTTC; cdr3_aa: CASSPRTVPLKGYTF